This T cell receptor (beta chain) is from a study of cytomegalovirus exposure and HLA in healthy donors. About this clone: Its specificity is not known.

General observations from the study: Generally TCR sequences proved uncommon, though certain public TCRs appeared in numerous donors. An ancestry cluster, one associated with Asian ancestry, reportedly showed fewer N-insertions than the roughly 670-donor mean in a later analysis. In vitro confirmation showed three CMV-associated chains to be CMV antigen specific. In a later analysis, CMV-associated beta chains were mostly HLA-associated, it appeared.

13 Jbeta primers and 60 Vbeta primers were used for the PCR. Repertoires were generated with immunoSEQ multiplex PCR, while TCRdb's copy carries only in-frame clones and drops some. In the table there are roughly 120,000 clones, 9.5% of which are singletons. The V gene end was trimmed by 5 bases and the J gene end by 5 bases; junction bases not matched to a gene: 12. CDR3 length: 16 residues. The V gene's germline CDR1 is SEHNR and CDR2 FQNEAQ (reference sequence). The rearrangement uses TRBV7-9 and TRBJ2-1; 7 bases fit TRBD1. This receptor was taken from a man aged 25 to 40 in good health and CMV-seronegative. Input material: PBMCs. The chain's CDR3 is CASSQGDSNRDNEQFF. DNA for the CDR3: TGTGCCAGCAGCCAGGGGGACAGCAACAGAGACAATGAGCAGTTCTTC.